This entry lists 26 T cell receptor beta chains sequenced from one sample in a study of cytomegalovirus exposure and HLA in healthy donors. The PCR made use of 60 Vbeta and 13 Jbeta primers. Assay: immunoSEQ multiplex PCR; the TCRdb copy retains only in-frame clones and omits some. The profile covers around 80,000 clones, with over 70% appearing a single time and 7.5% to 9.5% taken by the ten largest. The sample taken for sequencing was PBMCs. Source of these receptors: a man in his forties or fifties in good health and CMV-seropositive.

This chain connects TRBV7-9 to TRBJ2-7; TRBD1 matches at 9 bases. Germline CDR1 is SEHNR and CDR2 is FQNEAQ (reference sequence). The CDR3 runs 13 residues. The ends lost 6 bases at V and 2 bases at J; junction bases unmatched: 2. CDR3 DNA: TGTGCCAGCAGGGGACAGGGCACCTACGAGCAGTACTTC. Its protein is CASRGQGTYEQYF. Using reference TRBV7-9 and TRBJ2-7 for the parts outside the CDR3, the full variable domain is DTGVSQNPRHKITKRGQNVTFRCDPISEHNRLYWYRQTLGQGPEFLTYFQNEAQLEKSRLLSDRFSAERPKGSFSTLEIQRTEQGDSAMYLCASRGQGTYEQYFGPGTRLTVT.

The chain couples TRBV5-1 to TRBJ2-3; D might be TRBD2 (5 bases). The CDR3 spans 15 residues. From germline, CDR1 is SGHRS and CDR2 YFSETQ. V shed 7 bases and J shed 3 bases, with 18 bases lying between them. CDR3 loop: CASSSSGRETDTQYF. Written as DNA, the CDR3 is TGCGCCAGCTCATCAAGTGGGAGAGAAACAGATACGCAGTATTTT.

The chain employs TRBV20-1 and TRBJ1-1; unclear D gene. V dropped 4 bases and J dropped 11 bases, with 14 bases sitting between them. This CDR3 comprises 11 residues. CDR1 is DFQATT, CDR2 SNEGSKA, per germline (reference sequence). As DNA, the CDR3 is TGCAGTGCTAACTTCAAGGGAGGGGCTTTCTTT. Translating it yields CSANFKGGAFF.

The table lists this clone with a few counts. The rearrangement links TRBV4-1 to TRBJ2-7; 8 bases match TRBD1. The germline gives CDR1 MGHRA, CDR2 YSYEKL. CDR3 length: 16 residues. The junction had 12 bases not matched to a gene; V was cut back by 8 bases and J by 0 bases. The CDR3 region is CASSEMYRGSSYEQYF. In DNA, the CDR3 is TGCGCCAGCTCCGAGATGTACAGGGGGAGCTCCTACGAGCAGTACTTC.

V usage is TRBV27 and J usage is TRBJ2-5, with TRBD1 matching over 7 bases. CDR3 size: 15 residues. The trim removed 3 bases at V and 4 bases at J, leaving 8 bases unmatched. Per germline, CDR1 MNHEY and CDR2 SMNVEV (reference sequence). CDR3 coding DNA: TGTGCCAGCAGTTTTCAGGGGGACGTCGGAGAGACCCAGTACTTC. This gives the protein CASSFQGDVGETQYF.

This chain connects TRBV6-1 to TRBJ2-4, with a weak D call TRBD1 (6 bases). Germline loops: CDR1 MNHNS, CDR2 SASEGT. The CDR3 has 15 residues. Trimming cost V 4 bases and J 3 bases, with 13 bases left between them. The CDR3 DNA is TGTGCCAGCAGTGTAACGACAGGAGGCAAAAACATTCAGTACTTC. It yields the protein CASSVTTGGKNIQYF.

CDR3 nucleotide sequence: TGTGCCAGCAGTGTCCCTATTAGCCTGAGCTCCTACAATGAGCAGTTCTTC. Its protein product is CASSVPISLSSYNEQFF. The chain uses TRBV6-1 and TRBJ2-1; D is uncertain. Deletions cut 4 bases from V and 0 bases from J, with 16 bases between. Germline CDR1 MNHNS, CDR2 SASEGT. The CDR3 consists of 17 residues.

This clone showed up just a few times. The J gene is TRBJ2-1, the V gene TRBV6-1; perhaps TRBD1 as D (5 bases). CDR3 length: 14 residues. The germline V gene encodes CDR1 MNHNS and CDR2 SASEGT. V dropped 6 bases and J dropped 0 bases, with 9 bases sitting between them. CDR3 loop: CASSRQSSYNEQFF. CDR3 sequence (DNA): TGTGCCAGCAGCCGACAGAGCTCCTACAATGAGCAGTTCTTC.

This clone has a single count. The CDR3 region is CASSFNQETQYF. In DNA, the CDR3 is TGTGCCAGCAGCTTCAACCAAGAGACCCAGTACTTC. The rearrangement uses TRBV7-9 and TRBJ2-5; D not resolved. Germline CDR1 and CDR2: SEHNR and FQNEAQ (reference sequence). The V end lost 3 bases, the J end lost 0 bases, and 2 bases lay between the germline ends. The CDR3 spans 12 residues.

Here the CDR3 reads CAISQWGQGNYGYTF. For the CDR3, the DNA is TGTGCCATCAGTCAGTGGGGACAGGGGAACTATGGCTACACCTTC. The chain carries TRBV10-3 and TRBJ1-2, with 10 bases identical to TRBD1. The CDR3 loop spans 15 amino acids. Germline CDR1 ENHRY, CDR2 SYGVKD. J was trimmed by 2 bases and V by 5 bases; bases with no gene match: 5.

The sample holds a few counts of this clone. At one boundary the junction diverges from the germline segment, which might be a read error. The V gene is TRBV10-3, the J gene TRBJ2-3, with 10 bases lining up with TRBD2. The CDR3 spans 12 residues. The V gene's germline CDR1 is ENHRY and CDR2 SYGVKD. As DNA, the CDR3 is TGTGCCATCAGTGACATGAGCGGGAGGGTGGATTTT. Translation gives CAISDMSGRVDF.

This chain connects TRBV5-1 to TRBJ2-3, with a weak D call TRBD2 (6 bases). Deletions cut 0 bases from V and 11 bases from J, with 10 bases between. Germline-derived CDR1 and CDR2 are SGHRS and YFSETQ. CDR3 length equals 12 residues. The CDR3 loop is CASSLAGEKQYF. CDR3 sequence (DNA): TGCGCCAGCAGCTTGGCGGGAGAGAAGCAGTATTTT. Variable domain in full (rest from reference TRBV5-1 and TRBJ2-3): KAGVTQTPRYLIKTRGQQVTLSCSPISGHRSVSWYQQTPGQGLQFLFEYFSETQRNKGNFPGRFSGRQFSNSRSEMNVSTLELGDSALYLCASSLAGEKQYFGPGTRLTVL.

This clone came up a few times. In the same sample, other DNA sequences code for this CDR3. V usage is TRBV30 and J usage is TRBJ2-1; 8 bases are shared with TRBD1. CDR3 length: 17 amino acids. The junction had 11 bases not matched to a gene; V was cut back by 1 base and J by 3 bases. CDR1 is GTSNPN and CDR2 is SVGIG in the germline V gene (reference sequence). Written as DNA, the CDR3 is TGTGCCTGGAGTGCCCCAGGACAGGGAGGCAACTACAATGAGCAGTTCTTC. Protein: CAWSAPGQGGNYNEQFF.

The chain has TRBV4-1 and TRBJ2-1; D gene uncertain. CDR1 and CDR2 from the germline V gene are MGHRA and YSYEKL. The CDR3 has 17 residues. V was pared by 0 bases and J by 5 bases, with 17 bases between. The CDR3 DNA reads as TGCGCCAGCAGCCAAGAGGCTAGTTTTCTATTCGACAATGAGCAGTTCTTC. The encoded protein is CASSQEASFLFDNEQFF.

The chain has TRBV2 and TRBJ1-2; the D gene is possibly TRBD1 (6 bases). This CDR3 comprises 15 residues. The V end lost 1 base, the J end lost 4 bases, and 13 bases lay between the germline ends. From germline, CDR1 is SNHLY and CDR2 FYNNEI. CDR3: CASSEEHLGGYGYTF. The CDR3 coding sequence is TGTGCCAGCAGTGAAGAACACCTAGGGGGCTATGGCTACACCTTC.

The J gene is TRBJ1-2, the V gene TRBV6-6; a weak D match, TRBD1 (6 bases). The V end lost 1 base, the J end lost 3 bases, and 12 bases lay between the germline ends. CDR1 MNHNY and CDR2 SVGAGI come from the germline V gene (reference sequence). The CDR3 has 15 amino acids. The CDR3 nucleotides read TGTGCCAGCAGTTACTGGTCAGGGGATGACTATGGCTACACCTTC. It is translated as CASSYWSGDDYGYTF.

This clone appeared a few times. This rearrangement joins TRBV25-1 to TRBJ2-6; 8 bases are shared with TRBD2. After removal of 3 bases from V and 3 bases from J, the junction contained 4 bases not matched to a gene. Germline CDR1 and CDR2: MGHDK and SYGVNS. The CDR3 has 16 residues. The CDR3 DNA reads as TGTGCCAGCAGTGAGCACGGGGGGGGTGGGGCCAACGTCCTGACTTTC. Its translation: CASSEHGGGGANVLTF.

The rearrangement uses TRBV6-5 and TRBJ2-3, with 8 bases fitting TRBD2. Germline V gives CDR1 MNHEY, CDR2 SVGAGI. The CDR3 has 13 residues. V lost 5 bases to trimming and J lost 4 bases; unmatched junction nucleotides: 2. The CDR3 nucleotides are TGTGCCAGCAGTAGCGGGAGCCCAGATACGCAGTATTTT. Amino acid sequence: CASSSGSPDTQYF.

The genes are TRBV10-2 and TRBJ1-4, with D tentatively TRBD1 (5 bases). The CDR3 is 14 residues long. Per germline, CDR1 WSHSY and CDR2 SAAADI. Between the trimmed V and J ends, which lost 6 bases and 2 bases, there was a span of 10 bases. As DNA, the CDR3 is TGCGCCAGCAGCTCGGACATCACTAATGAAAAACTGTTTTTT. This translates into CASSSDITNEKLFF.

The chain employs TRBV2 and TRBJ2-3; TRBD1 aligns across 8 bases. The CDR3 extends over 14 amino acids. Germline lookup yields CDR1 SNHLY and CDR2 FYNNEI. After removal of 9 bases from V and 5 bases from J, the junction contained 10 bases not matched to a gene. The CDR3 here is CASRRAGGIDTQYF. DNA for the CDR3: TGTGCCAGTAGGAGGGCAGGGGGCATAGATACGCAGTATTTT.

This clone has just one count. The chain carries TRBV19 and TRBJ2-7, with D perhaps matching TRBD1 (6 bases). CDR1 is LNHDA and CDR2 is SQIVND in the germline V gene (reference sequence). The CDR3 runs 15 residues. V shed 0 bases and J shed 2 bases, with 11 bases lying between them. CDR3 in amino acids: CASSIDLGDTYEQYF. The DNA of the CDR3 is TGTGCCAGTAGTATAGACTTGGGGGACACCTACGAGCAGTACTTC.

The V call is TRBV14, the J call TRBJ2-5; 7 nucleotides agree with TRBD2. V was clipped by 6 bases and J by 3 bases; unmatched bases: 4. CDR1 and CDR2 (germline): SGHDN, FVKESK. The CDR3 is made up of 13 amino acids. The CDR3 region is CASSKGGKETQYF. DNA of the CDR3: TGTGCCAGCAGTAAGGGAGGGAAAGAGACCCAGTACTTC.

This clone was seen more than once but under ten times. The CDR3, as DNA: TGTGCCAGCAGCCAGACAGAGAGCAATCAGCCCCAGCATTTT. As protein: CASSQTESNQPQHF. The chain carries TRBV2 and TRBJ1-5; D possibly corresponds to TRBD1 (5 bases). Germline V gives CDR1 SNHLY, CDR2 FYNNEI. V lost 6 bases to trimming and J lost 1 base, with 10 bases between them. The CDR3 is 14 residues long.

V and J are TRBV6-4 and TRBJ2-1; possibly TRBD2 for D (5 bases). Germline-derived CDR1 and CDR2 are MRHNA and SNTAGT. The germline V and J ends were trimmed by 2 bases and 9 bases, with 17 bases remaining between them. The CDR3 is made up of 15 amino acids. The CDR3 DNA follows: TGTGCCAGCAGTGACCCGATCGACGGGGTTAGTGAGCAGTTCTTC. Protein sequence: CASSDPIDGVSEQFF.

The chain is built from TRBV2 and TRBJ2-3, with 7 bases matching TRBD2. This CDR3 is 15 amino acids long. Per germline, CDR1 SNHLY and CDR2 FYNNEI. Trimming cost V 3 bases and J 2 bases; bases outside gene matches: 5. The CDR3 DNA is TGTGCCAGCAGTGATCGGGAGGCTCACACAGATACGCAGTATTTT. The encoded protein is CASSDREAHTDTQYF.

The chain joins TRBV7-9 to TRBJ2-1, with 11 bases identical to TRBD2. With V trimmed by 5 bases and J by 0 bases, 6 bases remained unmatched. Germline V lookup: CDR1 SEHNR, CDR2 FQNEAQ (reference sequence). The CDR3 contains 17 residues. The chain's CDR3 is CASSPTSGTRSYNEQFF. The CDR3 nucleotides read TGTGCCAGCAGCCCGACTAGCGGGACCCGCTCCTACAATGAGCAGTTCTTC.